This TCR beta chain emerged from a study of blood T cells in healthy people across ages. The wider study: Using template switching, researchers captured about one barcoded beta molecule for each two T cells.

This CDR3 spans 13 amino acids. Trimming at V came to 1 base and at J to 9 bases, leaving 3 bases not matched to a gene. Germline CDR1 reads MNHEY; CDR2 reads SVGAGI. Study outcomes and limitations: PBMCs were not sorted, which prevented a conclusive comparison of naive versus antigen-experienced cells.

This clonotype was seen more than once but under ten times. Its antigen is unknown. The second PCR ran about 6 to 11 cycles with a sample-barcoded 5' primer and J-beta primers. TCRdb fed the 5' RACE reads into MiXCR, producing one record per CDR3 protein. The sample lists 800,000 or so distinct CDR3 sequences, just under 25% occurring once. The sample was also reused in another study, on T cells of mothers and their children. That study adds: Study donors consisted of three healthy Caucasian mothers and their six children. The overlap seen between related mothers and children slightly exceeded that of unrelated pairs, though not significantly.

This sequence was found in a boy between 10 and 17 years old in good health. The sequencing input was blood. V gene TRBV6-5 combines with J gene TRBJ2-4; 7 nucleotides align to TRBD2. The CDR3 protein is CASSYFGRGIQYF. The CDR3 DNA is TGTGCCAGCAGTTACTTTGGGAGGGGCATTCAGTACTTC.